This T cell receptor beta chain came from a study of blood T cell repertoires in COVID-19. As for the study in general: Samples representing acute and convalescent COVID-19 were sourced from the United States, Italy and Spain.

Authors' data handling: Estimated nucleated cell counts came from reference gene primer amplification. The data were produced by immunoSEQ multiplex PCR, yet TCRdb's version contains in-frame clones alone and is incomplete. Clonal size and the V and J genes are those of that table, whereas D and trimming came from the DNA. Here the sample spans some 290,000 clones, around 87% being singletons. Germline V CDR1 and CDR2: SQVTM, ANQGSEA. This CDR3 is 14 amino acids long. With V trimmed by 4 bases and J by 2 bases, 5 bases remained unmatched. The TCR comes from a man aged 18-30 years with active or convalescent COVID-19. The chain combines TRBV29-1 with TRBJ2-7, with 10 bases identical to TRBD1. The sequenced sample was peripheral blood. CDR3 in amino acids: CSVAPGTGAYEQYF. The CDR3 DNA is TGCAGCGTTGCTCCCGGGACAGGGGCCTACGAGCAGTACTTC.